These T cell receptor beta chains were read from a single sample in a study of beta chain features in type 1 diabetes. Method: immunoSEQ multiplex PCR; TCRdb's copy keeps in-frame clones and lacks some. The sample shows 130,000 to 150,000 clones, roughly 53% of them seen only once. Material for sequencing was Tregs from blood. The receptor set was obtained from a man aged 18 to 29 in good health. Both conserved end residues are part of each CDR3. Each record gives: V gene, D gene, clone size, J gene, CDR3 protein, CDR3 DNA. A D gene is named only where the DNA matches it firmly. The size of a clone is reported for some rows only, either as once, few or many, or as a class for expanded clones.

TRBV6-5	-	few	TRBJ2-1	CASGYMGADFNEQFF	TGTGCCAGCGGTTACATGGGGGCAGACTTCAATGAGCAGTTCTTC
TRBV6-5	TRBD2	-	TRBJ2-3	CASSYSTSGNADTQYF	TGTGCCAGCAGTTACTCGACTAGCGGGAACGCAGATACGCAGTATTTT
TRBV7-2	-	-	TRBJ2-7	CASSFVFGSGYEQYF	TGTGCCAGCAGCTTTGTGTTTGGATCCGGGTACGAGCAGTACTTC
TRBV4-3	-	-	TRBJ2-3	CASSQDGIPGDTQYF	TGCGCCAGCAGCCAAGATGGAATCCCGGGGGATACGCAGTATTTT
TRBV29-1	TRBD2	few	TRBJ2-1	CSAGRVVNEQFF	TGCAGCGCGGGGAGGGTCGTGAATGAGCAGTTCTTC
TRBV7-9	-	few	TRBJ2-1	CASSLLGPSYNEQFF	TGTGCCAGCAGCCTGCTAGGTCCCTCCTACAATGAGCAGTTCTTC
TRBV7-8	TRBD1	-	TRBJ1-4	CASSRGQGEKLFF	TGTGCCAGCAGCCGTGGACAGGGGGAAAAACTGTTTTTT
TRBV28	TRBD1	-	TRBJ2-5	CATRDQRRGPQTQYF	TGTGCCACCAGGGACCAACGTAGGGGGCCGCAGACCCAGTACTTC
TRBV5-4	-	-	TRBJ1-1	CASSLERETEAFF	TGTGCCAGCAGCTTGGAACGGGAAACTGAAGCTTTCTTT
TRBV11-3	-	-	TRBJ2-1	CASSVGGLASWNEQFF	TGTGCCAGCAGCGTAGGAGGGTTAGCCTCCTGGAATGAGCAGTTCTTC
TRBV2	-	-	TRBJ1-4	CASNPGSNEKLFF	TGTGCCAGCAACCCAGGGTCTAATGAAAAACTGTTTTTT
TRBV5-1	TRBD1	-	TRBJ1-5	CASSLTGVSSQPQHF	TGCGCCAGCAGCTTAACAGGGGTTAGTAGTCAGCCCCAGCATTTT
TRBV11-2	-	-	TRBJ1-3	CASSSSAVPGNTIYF	TGTGCCAGCAGCTCGAGCGCGGTTCCTGGAAACACCATATATTTT
TRBV30	TRBD2	few	TRBJ2-7	CAWSWLAGAYEQYF	TGTGCCTGGAGTTGGCTAGCGGGGGCCTACGAGCAGTACTTC
TRBV6-5	-	-	TRBJ2-1	CASSPKRYNEQFF	TGTGCCAGCAGCCCTAAGCGGTACAATGAGCAGTTCTTC
TRBV28	-	-	TRBJ1-1	CASSLWAGDTEAFF	TGTGCCAGCAGTTTATGGGCGGGGGACACTGAAGCTTTCTTT
TRBV10-2	TRBD1	-	TRBJ1-4	CASSEWGTGGFNEKLFF	TGCGCCAGCAGTGAATGGGGGACAGGGGGCTTTAATGAAAAACTGTTTTTT
TRBV5-4	TRBD2	-	TRBJ2-1	CASSRRLAVTYNEQFF	TGTGCCAGCAGCCGACGACTAGCGGTTACCTACAATGAGCAGTTCTTC
TRBV4-2	-	-	TRBJ1-1	CASSPRILMNTEAFF	TGTGCCAGCAGCCCCAGGATATTAATGAACACTGAAGCTTTCTTT
TRBV5-4	TRBD1	-	TRBJ2-7	CASSSGQGRSYEQYF	TGTGCCAGCAGTTCCGGACAGGGGAGGTCCTACGAGCAGTACTTC
TRBV6-6	TRBD2	once	TRBJ2-7	CASSYTSGTSMYEQYF	TGTGCCAGCAGTTACACCTCCGGGACTAGCATGTACGAGCAGTACTTC
TRBV28	-	few	TRBJ1-1	CASSKQHTEAFF	TGTGCCAGCAGTAAACAGCACACTGAAGCTTTCTTT
TRBV4-3	-	-	TRBJ2-3	CASSQDWETDTQYF	TGCGCCAGCAGCCAAGATTGGGAGACGGATACGCAGTATTTT
TRBV15	-	-	TRBJ1-2	CATSRGRSGDYGYTF	TGTGCCACCAGCAGAGGTCGGTCAGGGGACTATGGCTACACCTTC
TRBV19	TRBD2	-	TRBJ2-2	CASSRKGTSGSTGELFF	TGTGCCAGTAGTAGAAAAGGGACTAGCGGGAGTACGGGGGAGCTGTTTTTT
TRBV29-1	-	-	TRBJ1-5	CSVAVTENQPQHF	TGCAGCGTTGCGGTGACAGAAAATCAGCCCCAGCATTTT
TRBV10-3	TRBD2	-	TRBJ2-3	CAISGLAEVYTQYF	TGTGCCATCAGCGGACTAGCGGAAGTTTATACGCAGTATTTT
TRBV29-1	-	-	TRBJ2-7	CSVVLQGGNEQYF	TGCAGCGTTGTTCTGCAGGGTGGGAACGAGCAGTACTTC
TRBV7-9	-	-	TRBJ2-7	CASSSRDTNSYEQYF	TGTGCCAGCAGCTCCCGGGACACCAACTCCTACGAGCAGTACTTC
TRBV28	TRBD2	few	TRBJ2-3	CASRIRAGWDTDTQYF	TGTGCCAGCAGAATCCGAGCGGGGTGGGACACAGATACGCAGTATTTT
TRBV7-2	TRBD1	-	TRBJ2-6	CASSDRGTGANVLTF	TGTGCCAGCAGCGACAGGGGGACTGGGGCCAACGTCCTGACTTTC
TRBV4-2	TRBD1	-	TRBJ2-1	CASGQGTDRGPYNEQFF	TGTGCCAGCGGCCAAGGAACCGACAGGGGGCCCTACAATGAGCAGTTCTTC
TRBV7-2	-	-	TRBJ2-7	CASSLYYEQYF	TGTGCCAGCAGCCTCTATTACGAGCAGTACTTC
TRBV5-1	TRBD1	-	TRBJ2-1	CASSPGTGNEQFF	TGCGCCAGCAGTCCCGGGACAGGGAATGAGCAGTTCTTC
TRBV29-1	-	-	TRBJ2-7	CSVDPGTSRGNEQYF	TGCAGCGTTGACCCCGGGACCTCCCGGGGGAACGAGCAGTACTTC
TRBV5-4	-	-	TRBJ2-1	CASSPLGGKGVF	TGTGCCAGCAGCCCTTTAGGTGGGAAAGGGGTCTTC
TRBV19	TRBD1	-	TRBJ2-1	CASSLGTGKSDEQFF	TGTGCCAGTAGTCTGGGGACAGGGAAGTCCGATGAGCAGTTCTTC
TRBV5-1	-	-	TRBJ2-3	CASSLGIKGGTDTQYF	TGCGCCAGCAGCTTGGGCATTAAGGGAGGCACAGATACGCAGTATTTT
TRBV19	-	-	TRBJ1-5	CASSTDRDQPQHF	TGTGCCAGTAGCACCGACAGAGATCAGCCCCAGCATTTT
TRBV6-1	TRBD2	few	TRBJ2-7	CASSWTSGSYEQYF	TGTGCCAGCAGTTGGACTAGCGGGAGCTACGAGCAGTACTTC
TRBV4-3	-	once	TRBJ2-1	CASSQARGSYNEQFF	TGCGCCAGCAGCCAAGCCCGGGGCTCCTACAATGAGCAGTTCTTC
TRBV21-1	-	-	TRBJ2-7	CASSCGGSYEQYF	TGTGCCAGCAGCTGCGGGGGTTCCTACGAGCAGTACTTC
TRBV21-1	-	few	TRBJ1-1	CASSKGGQQRNTEAFF	TGTGCCAGCAGCAAAGGAGGACAGCAGAGGAACACTGAAGCTTTCTTT
TRBV7-3	-	-	TRBJ1-1	CASSPTRPQVNTEAFF	TGTGCCAGCAGCCCAACCCGGCCACAGGTCAACACTGAAGCTTTCTTT
TRBV7-2	-	few	TRBJ1-6	CASSLGPNSPLHF	TGTGCCAGCAGCTTAGGTCCGAATTCACCCCTCCACTTT
TRBV4-1	TRBD1	once	TRBJ2-5	CASAGQGQETQYF	TGCGCCAGCGCGGGACAGGGCCAAGAGACCCAGTACTTC
TRBV19	TRBD1	-	TRBJ1-5	CASIDRENQPQHF	TGTGCCAGTATCGACAGGGAGAATCAGCCCCAGCATTTT
TRBV29-1	TRBD1	few	TRBJ2-5	CSVDDRAMYQETQYF	TGCAGCGTTGATGACAGGGCCATGTACCAAGAGACCCAGTACTTC